This TCR beta chain was captured by sequencing in a study of blood T cell repertoires in COVID-19. Study at large: Whether acute or convalescent, the COVID-19 samples came from the United States, Italy and Spain. T cells, B-cell-depleted T cells, or PBMCs provided the cDNA or gDNA that served as material.

In the original analysis: Estimated nucleated cell counts came from reference gene primer amplification. The protocol was immunoSEQ multiplex PCR, while the TCRdb copy is restricted to in-frame clones and leaves out a portion. V and J calls and clone size come straight from that table; D and trimming were deduced from the DNA. The repertoire holds under 85,000 clones, with 65% to 90% as singletons. Specimen: peripheral blood. The TCR sequence derives from a man aged 25 to 40 with COVID-19, enrolled during active disease.

CDR3 residues: CASTRTVSYGYTF. The CDR3 DNA is TGTGCCAGCACCAGGACAGTATCATATGGCTACACCTTC. The J gene is TRBJ1-2, the V gene TRBV6-5, with D perhaps matching TRBD1 (6 bases). This CDR3 is 13 amino acids long. Per germline, CDR1 MNHEY and CDR2 SVGAGI. V was clipped by 7 bases and J by 5 bases, with 14 bases between them.